The TCR beta chain described here comes from a study of CXCR3-negative and CXCR3-positive naive CD8 T cells. Study outcomes and limitations: CXCR3-positive naive cells carried more hydrophobic TRB CDR3s than CXCR3-negative ones. CXCR3 levels fell partly with cryopreservation; most assays relied on fresh PBMCs.

Each CD8+ T cell subset was flow-sorted in triplicate. Every sort contained 250,000 to 350,000 cells. Naive CD8+ T cells were CD45RO-CCR7+CD27+CD95-. The CDR3 consists of 15 residues. Germline CDR1 is SGHDN and CDR2 is FVKESK. The TRB libraries of cDNA were built by UMI-labeled 5' RACE. TCRdb re-called the 5' RACE reads; every CDR3 protein appears as one record, without DNA. The sample has over 5,000 distinct CDR3 sequences. This clonotype ranks as medium-sized in terms of frequency. Its antigen is still unknown. The clonotype comes from a human donor in good health. Some clones in this sample may be carry-over from other donors' samples. This chain joins TRBV14 and TRBJ1-6; lacking DNA, the TRBD1 call made by TCRdb goes unchecked. Sequencing was carried out using naive CXCR3+ CD8+ T cells from blood. Subset defined: CD45RO-CCR7+CD27+CD95- naive CD8+ T cells expressing CXCR3 (TNR3+). The CDR3 protein is CASSQRFQGNSPLHF.